Listed below are T cell receptor beta chains from one sample, sequenced in a study of control samples from healthy donors and cancer patients. Sequencing used immunoSEQ multiplex PCR; TCRdb keeps in-frame clones, though not all of them. This table has about 110,000 clones, 80% to 95% appearing once. The sample consisted of blood. These receptors originate from a woman aged 18-29 years in good health. CDR3s include the opening cysteine and the closing phenylalanine or tryptophan. The D gene is left open where the match is weak. A clone size is listed for some rows: how often the clone was seen (once, few, many), or a class if it is expanded.

>TRBJ2-3|.|TRBV11-1|.|16
CASSFAGAVGTDTQYF
TGTGCCAGCAGCTTCGCAGGGGCGGTGGGCACAGATACGCAGTATTTT
>TRBJ1-1|.|TRBV28|few|14
CASSGSWGNTEAFF
TGTGCCAGCAGTGGGTCGTGGGGGAACACTGAAGCTTTCTTT
>TRBJ2-7|TRBD1|TRBV5-8|once|16
CASSLGLGTGFYEQYF
TGTGCCAGCAGCTTGGGTCTCGGGACAGGGTTCTACGAGCAGTACTTC
>TRBJ1-2|.|TRBV7-9|.|15
CASSLGRDPNYGYTF
TGTGCCAGCAGCTTAGGCCGGGACCCAAACTATGGCTACACCTTC
>TRBJ1-1|.|TRBV5-8|once|12
CASSLEGFEAFF
TGTGCCAGCAGCTTGGAGGGGTTTGAAGCTTTCTTT
>TRBJ2-6|.|TRBV4-2|.|17
CASSQATGSSGANVLTF
TGTGCCAGCAGCCAAGCGACAGGATCCTCTGGGGCCAACGTCCTGACTTTC
>TRBJ1-5|TRBD1|TRBV6-2/TRBV6-3|.|15
CASSSRTGQYQPQHF
TGTGCCAGCAGTTCGCGGACAGGGCAATATCAGCCCCAGCATTTT
>TRBJ2-6|.|TRBV6-5|.|15
CASSYGGSGANVLTF
TGTGCCAGCAGTTACGGGGGCTCTGGGGCCAACGTCCTGACTTTC
>TRBJ2-1|TRBD2|TRBV11-3|.|13
CASSRGGLGEQFF
TGTGCCAGCAGCCGCGGGGGTTTAGGGGAGCAGTTCTTC
>TRBJ1-2|TRBD1|TRBV7-2|.|15
CASSFSVGTGTGYTF
TGTGCCAGCAGCTTTAGTGTTGGGACAGGAACTGGCTACACCTTC
>TRBJ2-3|TRBD2|TRBV7-9|.|15
CASSLEAGGPYTQYF
TGTGCCAGCAGCTTAGAAGCGGGGGGCCCATATACGCAGTATTTT
>TRBJ1-2|TRBD1|TRBV3-1/TRBV3-2|.|14
CASSQLTGGRGYTF
TGTGCCAGCAGCCAACTTACAGGGGGGCGGGGCTACACCTTC
>TRBJ1-2|TRBD1|TRBV7-2|.|15
CASSLITGGYDGYTF
TGTGCCAGCAGTCTCATTACAGGGGGCTATGATGGCTACACCTTC
>TRBJ1-2|.|TRBV9|.|13
CASSVSVDYGYTF
TGTGCCAGCAGCGTTAGTGTGGACTATGGCTACACCTTC
>TRBJ2-7|TRBD1|TRBV5-1|once|14
CASSLGRGRGEQYF
TGCGCCAGCAGCTTGGGCAGGGGGAGAGGCGAGCAGTACTTC
>TRBJ2-5|TRBD2|TRBV5-6|.|14
CASSVLAGEETQYF
TGTGCCAGCAGCGTCCTAGCGGGAGAAGAGACCCAGTACTTC
>TRBJ2-3|.|TRBV9|.|14
CASSGDLLQDTQYF
TGTGCCAGCAGCGGAGATCTACTGCAGGATACGCAGTATTTT
>TRBJ2-1|.|TRBV7-2|.|14
CASSLIREDNEQFF
TGTGCCAGCAGCTTAATCCGTGAGGACAATGAGCAGTTCTTC
>TRBJ2-7|.|TRBV30|.|16
CAWTHKRTSTSYEQYF
TGTGCCTGGACCCATAAACGAACTAGCACCTCCTACGAGCAGTACTTC
>TRBJ2-7|.|TRBV14|.|13
CASSQGRRYEQYF
TGTGCCAGCAGCCAAGGTCGCCGATACGAGCAGTACTTC
>TRBJ2-5|.|TRBV28|.|13
CASSLSGVETQYF
TGTGCCAGCAGTTTATCGGGAGTCGAGACCCAGTACTTC
>TRBJ2-1|.|TRBV11-2|.|15
CASSQGLLFYNEQFF
TGTGCCAGCAGCCAGGGACTTCTGTTCTACAATGAGCAGTTCTTC
>TRBJ2-7|.|TRBV25-1|.|14
CASSGEGGNYEQYF
TGTGCCAGCAGTGGGGAAGGGGGGAACTACGAGCAGTACTTC
>TRBJ2-1|.|TRBV10-1|.|15
CASSEGGIAGNEQFF
TGCGCCAGCAGTGAGGGGGGAATAGCCGGCAATGAGCAGTTCTTC